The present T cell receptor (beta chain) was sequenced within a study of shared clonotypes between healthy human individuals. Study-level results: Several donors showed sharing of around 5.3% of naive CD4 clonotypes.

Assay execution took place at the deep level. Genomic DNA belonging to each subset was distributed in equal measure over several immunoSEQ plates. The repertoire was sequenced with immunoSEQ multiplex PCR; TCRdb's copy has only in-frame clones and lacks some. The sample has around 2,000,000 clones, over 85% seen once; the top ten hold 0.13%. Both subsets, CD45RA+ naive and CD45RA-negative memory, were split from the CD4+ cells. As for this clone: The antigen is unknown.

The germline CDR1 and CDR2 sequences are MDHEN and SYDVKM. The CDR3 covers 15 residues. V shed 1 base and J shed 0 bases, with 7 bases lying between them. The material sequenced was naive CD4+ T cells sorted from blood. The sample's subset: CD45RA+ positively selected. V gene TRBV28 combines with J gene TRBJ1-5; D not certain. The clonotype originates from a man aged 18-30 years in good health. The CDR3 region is CASSLSVYSNQPQHF. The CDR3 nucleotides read TGTGCCAGCAGTTTATCTGTGTATAGCAATCAGCCCCAGCATTTT. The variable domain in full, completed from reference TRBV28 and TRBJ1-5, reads DVKVTQSSRYLVKRTGEKVFLECVQDMDHENMFWYRQDPGLGLRLIYFSYDVKMKEKGDIPEGYSVSREKKERFSLILESASTNQTSMYLCASSLSVYSNQPQHFGDGTRLSIL.